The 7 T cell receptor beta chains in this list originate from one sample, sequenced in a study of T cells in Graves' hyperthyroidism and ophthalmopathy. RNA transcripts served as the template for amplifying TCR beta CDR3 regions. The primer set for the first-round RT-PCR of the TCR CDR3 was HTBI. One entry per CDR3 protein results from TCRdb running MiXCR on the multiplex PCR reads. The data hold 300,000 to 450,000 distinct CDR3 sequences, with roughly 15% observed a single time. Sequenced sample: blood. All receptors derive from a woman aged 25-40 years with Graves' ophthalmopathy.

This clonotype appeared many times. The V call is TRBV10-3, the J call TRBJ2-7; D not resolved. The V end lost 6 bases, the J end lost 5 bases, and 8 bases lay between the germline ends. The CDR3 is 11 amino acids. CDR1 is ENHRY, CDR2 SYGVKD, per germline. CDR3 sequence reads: CAISASDEQYF. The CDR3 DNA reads TGTGCCATCAGCGCCTCGGACGAGCAGTACTTC.

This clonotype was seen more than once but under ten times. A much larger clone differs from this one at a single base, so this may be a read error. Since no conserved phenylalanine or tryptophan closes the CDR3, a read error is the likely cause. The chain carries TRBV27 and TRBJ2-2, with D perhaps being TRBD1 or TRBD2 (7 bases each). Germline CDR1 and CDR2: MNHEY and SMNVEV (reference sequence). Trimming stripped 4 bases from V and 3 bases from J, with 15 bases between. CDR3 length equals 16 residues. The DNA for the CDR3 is TGTGCCAGCAGTTCAGACAGGGAGGGTGACACCGGGGAGCTGTTTTCT. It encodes CASSSDREGDTGELFS.

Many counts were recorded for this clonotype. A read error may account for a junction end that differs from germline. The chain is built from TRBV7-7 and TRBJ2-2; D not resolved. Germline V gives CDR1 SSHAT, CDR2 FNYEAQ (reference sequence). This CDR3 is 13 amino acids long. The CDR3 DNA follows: TGTGCTAGCAGTCCGGTCCGTTCCGGGGAGCTGTTTTTT. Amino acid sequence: CASSPVRSGELFF.

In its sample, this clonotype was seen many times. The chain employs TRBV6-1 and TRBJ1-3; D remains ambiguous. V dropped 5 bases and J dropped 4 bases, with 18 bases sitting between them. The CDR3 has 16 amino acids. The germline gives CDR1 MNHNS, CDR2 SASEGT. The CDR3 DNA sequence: TGTGCCAGCAGTCGAACGACCGAATGGGTCGGAAACACCATATATTTT. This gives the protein CASSRTTEWVGNTIYF.

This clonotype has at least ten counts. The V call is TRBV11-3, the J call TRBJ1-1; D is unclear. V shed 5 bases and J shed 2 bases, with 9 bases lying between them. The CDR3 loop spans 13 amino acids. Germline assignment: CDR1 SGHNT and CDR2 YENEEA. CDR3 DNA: TGTGCCAGCAGCGAAGACATTAACACTGAAGCTTTCTTT. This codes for CASSEDINTEAFF.

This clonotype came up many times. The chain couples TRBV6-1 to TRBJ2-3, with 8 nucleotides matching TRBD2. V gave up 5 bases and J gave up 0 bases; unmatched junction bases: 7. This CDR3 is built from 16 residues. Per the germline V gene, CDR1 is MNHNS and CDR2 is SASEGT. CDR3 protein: CASSPLAGQSTDTQYF. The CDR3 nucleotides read TGTGCCAGCAGTCCTCTAGCGGGCCAAAGCACAGATACGCAGTATTTT.

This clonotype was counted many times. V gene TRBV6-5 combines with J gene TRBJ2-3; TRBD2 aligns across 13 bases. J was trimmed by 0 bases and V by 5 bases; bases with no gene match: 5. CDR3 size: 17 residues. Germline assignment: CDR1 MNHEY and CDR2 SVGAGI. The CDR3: CASSVTSGGASTDTQYF. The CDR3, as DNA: TGTGCCAGCAGTGTTACTAGCGGGGGGGCTAGCACAGATACGCAGTATTTT.